The clone carrying this TCR beta chain occurred a few times. This sample stems from a study of PD-1 blockade in classical Hodgkin lymphoma. The V and J ends lost 0 bases and 4 bases respectively, with 12 bases between them. This CDR3 comprises 15 residues. CDR1 is MNHEY and CDR2 is SMNVEV in the germline V gene (reference sequence). All trial patients relapsed after autologous stem cell transplantation. This table comes from immunoSEQ multiplex PCR, and its TCRdb copy is limited to in-frame clones, with some not included. The profile shows about 42,000 clones, approximately 64% of them singletons. The receptor was derived from a human donor with classical Hodgkin lymphoma. This chain uses TRBV27 with TRBJ2-5, with D hard to call. This specimen was peripheral blood mononuclear cells (PBMCs), taken at baseline. The CDR3 protein is CASSLSTSTRETQYF. CDR3 DNA: TGTGCCAGCAGTTTATCTACCAGCACGAGAGAGACCCAGTACTTC.